The 3 T cell receptor beta chains in this list originate from one sample, sequenced in a study of cytomegalovirus exposure and HLA in healthy donors. PCR primers comprised 60 Vbeta and 13 Jbeta primers. Data came from immunoSEQ multiplex PCR; TCRdb stores just in-frame clones and leaves some out. The sample has 130,000 or so clones, around 90% seen once; the top ten hold 0.5% to 0.65%. The sequenced material came from PBMCs. The receptors come from a woman between 40 and 55 years old in good health and CMV-seronegative.

The chain couples TRBV7-8 to TRBJ2-7; 8 nucleotides match TRBD2. This CDR3 is 16 amino acids long. Germline-derived CDR1 and CDR2 are SGHVS and FQNEAQ. V trimming: 4 bases; J trimming: 0 bases; junction bases outside the gene matches: 8. As DNA, the CDR3 is TGTGCCAGCAGCTGGTACAGCAGCGGGAGCTCCTACGAGCAGTACTTC. It yields the protein CASSWYSSGSSYEQYF. Using reference TRBV7-8 and TRBJ2-7 for the parts outside the CDR3, the full variable domain is GAGVSQSPRYKVAKRGQDVALRCDPISGHVSLFWYQQALGQGPEFLTYFQNEAQLDKSGLPSDRFFAERPEGSVSTLKIQRTQQEDSAVYLCASSWYSSGSSYEQYFGPGTRLTVT.

The chain employs TRBV4-1 and TRBJ2-7; 9 bases fit TRBD2. Germline lookup yields CDR1 MGHRA and CDR2 YSYEKL. V shed 5 bases and J 2 bases; nucleotides not matched to a gene: 4. The CDR3 runs to 14 residues. The CDR3, as DNA: TGCGCCAGCAGCAGGGCTAGCGGGGCCTACGAGCAGTACTTC. Translation: CASSRASGAYEQYF.

This clone was counted between two and nine times. The V call is TRBV5-4, the J call TRBJ2-3; possible D gene TRBD2, 5 bases. The germline CDR1 and CDR2 sequences are SGHNT and YYREEE (reference sequence). CDR3 length equals 12 residues. Trimming pared 3 bases from V and 5 bases from J, leaving 7 bases between. The DNA for the CDR3 is TGTGCCAGCAGCTGGACTGGAGATACGCAGTATTTT. Its protein is CASSWTGDTQYF.